This record covers a single TCR beta chain. This clone was detected once. Its target antigen remains unknown. No much larger clone is present one base from it, and per-base qualities are unavailable. This record belongs to a study of shared clonotypes between healthy human individuals (dated by TCRdb to 2018 to 2020). For context, the study as a whole: The cohort included three men and two women between 18 and 49 years of age. For each donor, CD4 naive and CD4 memory were each run on three plates, CD8 naive on two plates, and CD8 memory on one plate. The study deeply sequenced blood TCR repertoires of five healthy adults to estimate repertoire size and the extent of clonotype sharing between individuals. To increase sequencing depth and limit assay-specific biases, different laboratories used diverse techniques to prepare libraries and sequence TCR repertoires. Each donor's leukapheresis produced roughly between about 0.8 and 10 billion PBMCs.

For the CD8 naive samples, CD45RO-negative cells were positively selected for CCR7, yielding a CD45RA+CCR7+ population from which TemRA cells were excluded. The donors were healthy, HIV-negative adults with no recently reported acute infections or vaccinations. Only Caucasian adults living in Nashville, Tennessee, USA were represented among the donors. After blood collection by leukapheresis, PBMCs were isolated using Ficoll-Histopaque density gradient centrifugation and then cryopreserved in the vapor phase of liquid nitrogen. Analytical flow cytometry was used to check the purity and quantity of every magnetically sorted T cell population. From each sorted fraction, genomic DNA was isolated and quantified by UV absorbance on a Nanodrop 2000c. Using the deep immunoSEQ assay, TCR CDR3 regions were amplified from genomic DNA by multiplex PCR. Genomic DNA extracted from each cell subset was distributed evenly over all wells of several immunoSEQ 96-well plates, and each plate served as one replicate. For sorted subsets, about 200 ng genomic DNA, equal to about 30,000 T cell genomes, was loaded into each replicate PCR. The purified libraries were quantified using a Qubit 3.0 fluorometer, sized with a Bioanalyzer 2100, and then quantified again using the KAPA Library Quantification kit. Every immunoSEQ 96-well plate was sequenced on a separate single-read 150-cycle Illumina NextSeq 550 flow cell. On the study's bioinformatics: The immunoSEQ output contained only junctional sequences without quality scores, so filtering could not match that applied to full-length reads. Sequences were annotated with PyIR, a Python wrapper for IgBLAST v1.9, and V/J genes and CDR3 were assigned using IMGT germline references. Any read was removed if the V/J assignment was weak (E-value above 1e-6), the CDR3 was missing, or the read contained stop codons, out-of-frame junctions, or ambiguous translated residues. V3J clonotypes were defined by identical inferred V gene, J gene, and CDR3 amino acid sequence. To compute the percentage overlap between repertoires, the number of shared unique clonotypes was divided by the size of the smaller repertoire. Three approaches were used to assess repertoire richness: RTK rarefaction, the Chao1 estimator, and Recon v2.1 estimates of unobserved clonotypes. Generation probabilities for all TCRbeta clonotypes obtained by the gDNA method from a handful of donors were computed using OLGA. What TCRdb holds here is the immuneACCESS table cut down to in-frame rearrangements. Part of the clones is not present; checked against another copy, under half of the missing clones reflect an unresolved V gene, and the others are unexplained. The DNA was the basis for D and trimming; V, J and clone size are from that table. Present in this sample are about 800,000 clones, around 96% of which were seen just once. About 0.21% of the sample comes from the top ten.

General findings and caveats noted by the study authors: Because the study included a small number of donors, the genetic and exposure-history diversity represented was limited. Even with the large sequencing depth, rarefaction of the sorted-subset datasets indicated that sequencing was incomplete. Roughly 5.2% of naive CD4, 3% to 3.5% of naive CD8, 2% to 2.5% of memory CD4, and less than 0.45% of memory CD8 clonotypes were shared across several donors. Based on pairwise subsampling, the degree of clonotype sharing among donors was expected to be affected by sequencing depth. Sampling was restricted to blood, and TCR repertoires in tissue are likely to differ from TCR repertoires in blood. Higher generation probabilities were observed for clonotypes shared by all four sorted-subset donors than for non-shared clonotypes. Naive subsets generally had larger estimated clonotype richness than memory subsets.

The receptor's source is a man younger than 40 in good health. Sequencing input: naive CD8+ T cells sorted from blood. Reading the label with the study, this specimen's cell subset or site is: CD45RA+CCR7+.

The sequenced DNA is TGTGCCAGCAGCGTAGCTGTCAGCGGGGAGCTGTTTTTT. It specifies CASSVAVSGELFF. The chain uses TRBV9 and TRBJ2-2, with the D gene uncertain. V was cut back by 0 bases and J by 7 bases, leaving a gap of 7 bases between them. CDR1 SGDLS and CDR2 YYNGEE were looked up in the germline V gene. The CDR3 covers 13 residues, taking in both the cysteine and the phenylalanine. Only CDR3 DNA remains: 39 bases, in frame from the first base.